This T cell receptor beta chain was sequenced during a study of response to subunit inactivated influenza vaccine. As to this clonotype: Its antigen remains unidentified.

J lost 6 bases, V lost 5 bases, and 4 bases had no gene match. The CDR3 contains 14 residues. Whole-study results and caveats: The authors proposed limited new T cell recruitment per seasonal influenza vaccination.

TCRdb recomputed calls from the RT-PCR reads with MiXCR, one row per CDR3 protein. This table has about 520,000 distinct CDR3 sequences, 25% appearing once. The TCR sequence derives from a man in his forties or fifties who received an inactivated influenza vaccine. The chain uses TRBV12-3 or TRBV12-4 and TRBJ2-7, with 13 bases lining up with TRBD2. The starting material was CD4+ T cells sorted from PBMCs, obtained 4 to 6 days after vaccination. The CDR3 spells CASSRTSGSAEQYF. Here the CDR3 DNA reads TGTGCCAGCAGTCGGACTAGCGGGAGTGCCGAGCAGTACTTC.